This is a list of T cell receptor beta chains from one sample in a study of blood T cell repertoires in COVID-19. TCRdb's table, derived via immunoSEQ multiplex PCR, lists solely in-frame clones and lacks some. Of about 180,000 clones listed, roughly nine tenths are singletons. The sample taken for sequencing was peripheral blood. Receptors originate from a woman between 25 and 40 years old with active or convalescent COVID-19. Each CDR3 is given with its conserved first and last residue. A D gene is named only where the DNA matches it firmly. Rows may omit the clone size; those that give it use once, few, many or a size class.

V	D	size	J	DNA	CDR3
TRBV19	-	-	TRBJ1-2	TGTGCCAGTAGTATAGAGGGCAGATCTATTGGCTACACCTTC	CASSIEGRSIGYTF
TRBV29-1	TRBD1	-	TRBJ1-1	TGCAGCGTTGCTTGGGGGACAGGGGGCATTAACACTGAAGCTTTCTTT	CSVAWGTGGINTEAFF
TRBV7-6	-	-	TRBJ2-7	TGTGCCAGCAGCTTATCGGAAAGCGGCGAGCAGTACTTC	CASSLSESGEQYF
TRBV27	TRBD2	-	TRBJ2-7	TGTGCCAGCAGTTTATCCGCTAGCGGCCTCTTCGAGCAGTACTTC	CASSLSASGLFEQYF
TRBV19	-	-	TRBJ1-2	TGTGCCAGTAGTAAGGGAGGAGTGAGTGGCTACACCTTC	CASSKGGVSGYTF
TRBV24-1	-	-	TRBJ1-1	TGTGCCACCAGGTCGGCGGCTAACACTGAAGCTTTCTTT	CATRSAANTEAFF
TRBV2	-	-	TRBJ2-7	TGTGCCAGCAGACCAGGACAGTTTTACGAGCAGTACTTC	CASRPGQFYEQYF
TRBV7-9	TRBD1	-	TRBJ2-7	TGTGCCAGCAGTCCCAGGGGGCCGGACGAGCAGTACTTC	CASSPRGPDEQYF
TRBV14	-	-	TRBJ2-1	TGTGCCAGCAGCCACAGACCGGGGGAGCAGTTCTTC	CASSHRPGEQFF
TRBV4-1	TRBD2	-	TRBJ2-4	TGCGCCAGCAGCCAAGATCCGGGTAGCGGGAGTAGCCAAAACATTCAGTACTTC	CASSQDPGSGSSQNIQYF
TRBV19	TRBD2	once	TRBJ2-7	TGTGCCAGTAGTATATTCACTAGCGGGACGATCTACGAGCAGTACTTC	CASSIFTSGTIYEQYF
TRBV5-1	-	-	TRBJ1-1	TGCGCCAGCAGCTTGATGGTTTCGGACACTGAAGCTTTCTTT	CASSLMVSDTEAFF
TRBV25-1	-	once	TRBJ2-3	TGTGCCAGCACATGGGAGTTTTATACGCAGTATTTT	CASTWEFYTQYF
TRBV6-1	-	-	TRBJ1-2	TGTGCCAGCAGTGAAGGGGGCGGCTACACCTTC	CASSEGGGYTF
TRBV10-1	TRBD2	-	TRBJ2-1	TGCGCCAGCAGTGAGGGTGGGGGGGACAATGAGCAGTTCTTC	CASSEGGGDNEQFF
TRBV12-5	-	-	TRBJ1-1	TGTGCTAGTGGTTTGGCGTGGGGACTAACATACACTGAAGCTTTCTTT	CASGLAWGLTYTEAFF
TRBV5-1	-	-	TRBJ1-3	TGCGCCAGCAGCTTGGATCCGAGGATGCGAGGGATCTCTGGAAACACCATATATTTT	CASSLDPRMRGISGNTIYF
TRBV18	TRBD2	-	TRBJ2-5	TGTGCCAGCTCACCACCTAGCGGACTAGCGGGAGTAGAGACCCAGTACTTC	CASSPPSGLAGVETQYF
TRBV5-6	TRBD1	-	TRBJ2-2	TGTGCCAGCAGCTTTAAGGACAGGGGTGGGACCGGGGAGCTGTTTTTT	CASSFKDRGGTGELFF
TRBV19	TRBD1	-	TRBJ1-6	TGTGCCAGTAGTAATGTGGGACAGGGGGCAAGAATCTATAATTCACCCCTCCACTTT	CASSNVGQGARIYNSPLHF
TRBV13	-	-	TRBJ2-3	TGTGCCAGCAGCTCCGCAGATACGCAGTATTTT	CASSSADTQYF
TRBV6-6	TRBD2	-	TRBJ2-1	TGTGCCAGCTCTCAGTCTAGCGGGGGCTACAATGAGCAGTTCTTC	CASSQSSGGYNEQFF
TRBV4-1	TRBD2	once	TRBJ2-5	TGCGCCAGCAGCGGACTAGCGGGGAAAGAGACCCAGTACTTC	CASSGLAGKETQYF
TRBV19	-	once	TRBJ2-3	TGTGCCAGTAGTATAGCGGGCACAGATACGCAGTATTTT	CASSIAGTDTQYF
TRBV29-1	-	-	TRBJ1-2	TGCAGCGTCGAACCCATTGGGCAGGGCGGTTATGGCTACACCTTC	CSVEPIGQGGYGYTF
TRBV11-3	TRBD2	-	TRBJ2-1	TGTGCCAGCAGCTTATTCACGGGACTAGCGGTAACTGAGCAGTTCTTC	CASSLFTGLAVTEQFF
TRBV27	TRBD1	-	TRBJ1-2	TGTGCCAGCACCTCGGACAGGGGGTCTTATGGCTACACCTTC	CASTSDRGSYGYTF
TRBV9	-	-	TRBJ1-2	TGTGCCAGCAGCCGCGGGGATGGGGAGTATGGCTACACCTTC	CASSRGDGEYGYTF
TRBV4-1	-	-	TRBJ1-1	TGCGCCAGCAGCCTACCCCGGACGGGCCAGGGCACTGAAGCTTTCTTT	CASSLPRTGQGTEAFF
TRBV15	-	-	TRBJ1-6	TGTGCCACCAGCAGCGGGAGGAGTTCACCCCTCCACTTT	CATSSGRSSPLHF
TRBV29-1	-	-	TRBJ1-6	TGCAGCGTTGAAGGGGGCGTAGAGTCACCCCTCCACTTT	CSVEGGVESPLHF
TRBV28	TRBD1	-	TRBJ1-1	TGTGCCAGCAGTAGGGACAGACCTTTGAACACTGAAGCTTTCTTT	CASSRDRPLNTEAFF
TRBV19	TRBD1	-	TRBJ1-1	TGTGCCAGTAGTATAGCGGGGACAGGGGCGAACACTGAAGCTTTCTTT	CASSIAGTGANTEAFF
TRBV4-2	-	-	TRBJ1-1	TGTGCCAGCAGCCAAGACCCACCGGTTTTCTTT	CASSQDPPVFF
TRBV5-1	-	-	TRBJ1-2	TGCGCCAGCAGCTTGACAGGGAATGGCTACACCTTC	CASSLTGNGYTF
TRBV11-2	TRBD2	-	TRBJ2-1	TGTGCCAGCAGTTGGTTCGGGACTAGCGATGAGCAGTTCTTC	CASSWFGTSDEQFF
TRBV5-1	-	-	TRBJ1-4	TGCGCCAGCAGCTTGGTACTCTCACCTTCTAATGAAAAACTGTTTTTT	CASSLVLSPSNEKLFF
TRBV7-9	TRBD1	-	TRBJ1-2	TGTGCCAGCAGTTCATCCGGGACAGGGCCCTATGGCTACACCTTC	CASSSSGTGPYGYTF
TRBV7-9	-	-	TRBJ1-2	TGTGCCAGCAGCTTAGCGAACAGGGAGACGAGTGGCTACACCTTC	CASSLANRETSGYTF
TRBV6-6	TRBD1	-	TRBJ2-7	TGTGCCAGCAGTGCCCCCTGGACAGGGGGACCCTACGAGCAGTACTTC	CASSAPWTGGPYEQYF
TRBV5-6	-	-	TRBJ1-2	TGTGCCAGCCGGGCAGGAGGACTCTATGGCTACACCTTC	CASRAGGLYGYTF
TRBV5-4	TRBD2	-	TRBJ2-3	TGTGCCAGCAGCTCCTCCGGGACTACCACGGATACGCAGTATTTT	CASSSSGTTTDTQYF
TRBV5-1	-	-	TRBJ1-5	TGCGCCAGCAGCTTGGGGCCAGGGGTCTTCAATCAGCCCCAGCATTTT	CASSLGPGVFNQPQHF
TRBV6-5	-	-	TRBJ1-1	TGTGCCAGCACCTTGAACACTGAAGCTTTCTTT	CASTLNTEAFF
TRBV4-2	-	-	TRBJ1-2	TGTGCCAGCAGCCAAGAGTGGGTAGGCGGCTATGGCTACACCTTC	CASSQEWVGGYGYTF
TRBV7-2	TRBD2	-	TRBJ2-1	TGTGCCAGCAGCCAGGGACTAGCGGGAGTATTTGAGCAGTTCTTC	CASSQGLAGVFEQFF
TRBV3-1/TRBV3-2	-	-	TRBJ2-3	TGTGCCAGCAGCCCAGGTGGTACGCAGTATTTT	CASSPGGTQYF
TRBV24-1	-	-	TRBJ2-1	TGTGCCACCAGTGGGCTCGGACAATACAATGAGCAGTTCTTC	CATSGLGQYNEQFF
TRBV19	-	-	TRBJ2-1	TGTGCCATTTCGACAGGCGCCTACAATGAGCAGTTCTTC	CAISTGAYNEQFF
TRBV3-1/TRBV3-2	-	once	TRBJ2-1	TGTGCCAGCAGCCCGGAAGGGGGGGAGATTAAGTTCTTC	CASSPEGGEIKFF
TRBV6-5	-	-	TRBJ2-5	TGTGCCAGCACCCTAAAGGAGGGGTGGCAGACCCAGTACTTC	CASTLKEGWQTQYF
TRBV7-2	-	-	TRBJ2-7	TGTGCCAGCAGCTCCGACCGACTAGTCGCGCAGTACTTC	CASSSDRLVAQYF
TRBV3-1/TRBV3-2	-	many	TRBJ1-2	TGTGCCAGCAGTAAATCCCCGACAGTGAACTATGGCTACACCTTC	CASSKSPTVNYGYTF
TRBV29-1	TRBD1	-	TRBJ2-1	TGCAGCGTCGCCCAAAACAGGGGCAATGAGCAGTTCTTC	CSVAQNRGNEQFF
TRBV28	-	-	TRBJ1-2	TGTGCCAGCTTCAGGATTAACTATGGCTACACCTTC	CASFRINYGYTF
TRBV6-5	-	few	TRBJ1-1	TGTGCCAGCAGTTACTCCCAGGGGAGGAACACTGAAGCTTTCTTT	CASSYSQGRNTEAFF
TRBV19	TRBD1	-	TRBJ1-1	TGTGCCAGTAGTATCGCACACCGGGACAGGGGGAACACTGAAGCTTTCTTT	CASSIAHRDRGNTEAFF